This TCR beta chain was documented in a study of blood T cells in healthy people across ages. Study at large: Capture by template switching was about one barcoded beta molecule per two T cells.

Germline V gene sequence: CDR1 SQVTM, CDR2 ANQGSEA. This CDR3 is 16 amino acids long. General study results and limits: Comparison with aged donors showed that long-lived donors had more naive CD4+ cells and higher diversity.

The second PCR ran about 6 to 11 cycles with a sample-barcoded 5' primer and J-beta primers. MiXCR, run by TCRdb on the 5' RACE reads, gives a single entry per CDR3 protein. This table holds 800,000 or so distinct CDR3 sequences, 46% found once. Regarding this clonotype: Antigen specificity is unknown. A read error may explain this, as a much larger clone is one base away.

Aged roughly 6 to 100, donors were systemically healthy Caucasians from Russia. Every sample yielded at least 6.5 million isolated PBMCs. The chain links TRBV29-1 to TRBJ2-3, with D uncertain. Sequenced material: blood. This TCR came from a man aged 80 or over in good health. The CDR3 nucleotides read TGCTGCGTTGAAGATTCTGGCCTAGTGAAGGGAGATACGCAGTATTTT. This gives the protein CCVEDSGLVKGDTQYF.